In its sample, the clone carrying this T cell receptor (beta chain) was seen a few times. This record belongs to a study of response to subunit inactivated influenza vaccine. TCRdb itself ran the RT-PCR reads through MiXCR, one entry per CDR3 protein. This sample has some 550,000 distinct CDR3 sequences; under 30% occur once, and the top ten carry approximately 3%. The V and J ends lost 6 bases and 4 bases respectively, with 21 bases between them. The CDR3 extends over 16 amino acids. Germline CDR1 and CDR2: SGHTA and FQGNSA. The same specimen was also included in a second study, on T cells expressing NK-cell markers. As reported in that work: Researchers built TCR beta cDNA using 5'RACE template switching with UMIs.

The specimen was CD4+ T cells sorted from PBMCs, collected about 12 days after vaccination. The receptor comes from a man in his fifties or sixties who received an inactivated influenza vaccine. V gene TRBV7-2 combines with J gene TRBJ1-2, with a possible D match to TRBD1 (6 bases). In DNA form, the CDR3 reads TGTGCCAGCAGTCCTCTCGGGACAAGGACGGGCTATGGCTACACCTTC. It yields the protein CASSPLGTRTGYGYTF.